The 9 T cell receptor beta chains reported below all come from one sample, sequenced in a study of blood T cells in healthy people across ages. A second PCR, run for roughly 7 to 11 cycles, used a sample-barcoded 5' primer plus a J-beta primer mix. MiXCR was run by TCRdb on the 5' RACE reads, yielding one entry per CDR3 protein. In the table there are 1 million or so distinct CDR3 sequences, approximately 25% of which are singletons. The sample was also reused in another study, on T cells of mothers and their children.

Input material: blood. Every receptor here comes from a girl aged 2-10 years in good health.

The rearrangement joins TRBV6-2 or TRBV6-3 to TRBJ1-5, with D unclear. CDR1 and CDR2 from the germline V gene are MNHEY and SVGEGT. V was trimmed by 0 bases and J by 0 bases, leaving 9 bases between them. The CDR3 extends over 16 amino acids. The CDR3 DNA reads as TGTGCCAGCAGTTACTCGGCCGTTTATAGCAATCAGCCCCAGCATTTT. This encodes CASSYSAVYSNQPQHF.

There are a few counts of this clonotype. V and J are TRBV5-6 and TRBJ2-1; D is undetermined. TRBJ2-7 matches the DNA end more closely, so the J call is doubtful. The CDR3 is 13 residues long. CDR1 and CDR2 from the germline V gene are SGHDT and YYEEEE. CDR3 DNA sequence: TGTGCCAGCAGCTTGGCTTATCGGGCCGAGCAGTACTTC. The encoded protein is CASSLAYRAEQYF.

This clonotype was observed a handful of times. The chain joins TRBV25-1 to TRBJ2-4; 7 nucleotides agree with TRBD1. V lost 2 bases and J lost 3; bases outside the gene matches: 7. This CDR3 is 16 amino acids long. Germline V CDR1 and CDR2: MGHDK, SYGVNS. This CDR3 is CASSEGRPGGKNIQYF. As DNA, the CDR3 is TGTGCCAGCAGTGAAGGGCGTCCAGGGGGCAAAAACATTCAGTACTTC.

As concerns this clonotype: The junction differs from germline at one of its ends, possibly a read error. The chain employs TRBV29-1 and TRBJ1-1; the match to TRBD1 covers 7 bases. Germline V gives CDR1 SQVTM, CDR2 ANQGSEA. The CDR3 is made up of 15 amino acids. CDR3 loop: CSVVVSGQMNTEAFF. The CDR3 nucleotides are TGCAGCGTTGTGGTGTCGGGACAGATGAACACTGAGGCTTTCTTT.

The chain joins TRBV5-6 to TRBJ2-5, with TRBD1 identical over 8 bases. CDR1 and CDR2 (germline): SGHDT, YYEEEE. The CDR3 spans 16 residues. With V trimmed by 2 bases and J by 2 bases, 8 bases remained unmatched. The CDR3 loop reads CASSFIVRGLQETQYF. The CDR3, as DNA: TGTGCCAGCAGCTTTATCGTCAGGGGGCTTCAAGAGACCCAGTACTTC.

The genes are TRBV12-5 and TRBJ2-5; 9 bases match TRBD1. The V gene's germline CDR1 is LGHNT and CDR2 FRNRAP. The J segment lost 5 bases and the V segment lost 1 base, leaving 5 bases of the junction unmatched. The CDR3 totals 15 residues. CDR3 bases: TGTGCTAGTGGTTTGGGGGACAGGGCTGGGGAGACCCAGTACTTC. Its translation is CASGLGDRAGETQYF.

The CDR3 protein is CASSPMGDYVYEQYF. The DNA for the CDR3 is TGTGCCAGCTCACCTATGGGGGATTACGTCTACGAGCAGTACTTC. The rearrangement joins TRBV18 to TRBJ2-7; D may correspond to TRBD1 or TRBD2 (5 bases each). The CDR3 sequence is 15 residues long. Germline CDR1 reads KGHSH; CDR2 reads LQKENI. The germline V and J ends were trimmed by 3 bases and 3 bases, with 15 bases remaining between them. The entire variable domain, with the rest obtained from reference TRBV18 and TRBJ2-7, is as follows: NAGVMQNPRHLVRRRGQEARLRCSPMKGHSHVYWYRQLPEEGLKFMVYLQKENIIDESGMPKERFSAEFPKEGPSILRIQQVVRGDSAAYFCASSPMGDYVYEQYFGPGTRLTVT.

This clonotype was seen only a few times. V is TRBV7-6 and J is TRBJ1-2; a possible D gene is TRBD1 (6 bases). V was pared by 0 bases and J by 3 bases, with 23 bases between. In germline, CDR1 is SGHVS, CDR2 FNYEAQ. The CDR3 length is 19 residues. The CDR3: CASSLAFSPGVSIDYGYTF. In nucleotides, the CDR3 is TGTGCCAGCAGCTTAGCCTTTTCGCCAGGGGTTTCCATTGACTATGGCTACACCTTC.

The chain uses TRBV4-1 and TRBJ2-4; D is perhaps TRBD1 (5 bases). Germline-derived CDR1 and CDR2 are MGHRA and YSYEKL. V was trimmed by 1 base and J by 7 bases, leaving 11 bases between them. The length of the CDR3 is 14 residues. CDR3 bases: TGCGCCAGCAGCCAAGGTTGGGCAGGGAACATTCAGTACTTC. It yields the protein CASSQGWAGNIQYF.